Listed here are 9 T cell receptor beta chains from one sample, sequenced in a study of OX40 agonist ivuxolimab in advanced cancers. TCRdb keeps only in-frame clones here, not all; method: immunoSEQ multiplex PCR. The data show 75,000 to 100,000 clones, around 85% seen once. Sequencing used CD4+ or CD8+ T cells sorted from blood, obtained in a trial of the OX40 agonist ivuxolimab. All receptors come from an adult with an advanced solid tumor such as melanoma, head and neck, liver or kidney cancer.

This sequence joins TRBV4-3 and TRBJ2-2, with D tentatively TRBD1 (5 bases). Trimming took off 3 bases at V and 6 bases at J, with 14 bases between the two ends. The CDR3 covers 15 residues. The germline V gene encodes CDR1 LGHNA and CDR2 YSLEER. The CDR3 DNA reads TGCGCCAGCAGCCAGGAGAATCAGGGCCCCGGGGAGCTGTTTTTT. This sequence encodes CASSQENQGPGELFF.

CDR3 loop: CASSLEWGTPYEKLFF. CDR3 in DNA: TGCGCCAGCAGCTTGGAATGGGGGACACCCTATGAAAAACTGTTTTTT. The rearrangement joins TRBV5-1 to TRBJ1-4, with a possible D match to TRBD1 (6 bases). Germline V gene sequence: CDR1 SGHRS, CDR2 YFSETQ. V was cut by 0 bases and J by 6 bases, with 15 bases left in between. The CDR3 loop spans 16 amino acids.

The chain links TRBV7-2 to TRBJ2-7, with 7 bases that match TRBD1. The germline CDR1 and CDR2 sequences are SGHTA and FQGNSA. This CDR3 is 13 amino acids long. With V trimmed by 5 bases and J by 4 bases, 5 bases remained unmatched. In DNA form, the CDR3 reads TGTGCCAGCAGCACGTCAGGGGGATACGAGCAGTACTTC. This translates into CASSTSGGYEQYF.

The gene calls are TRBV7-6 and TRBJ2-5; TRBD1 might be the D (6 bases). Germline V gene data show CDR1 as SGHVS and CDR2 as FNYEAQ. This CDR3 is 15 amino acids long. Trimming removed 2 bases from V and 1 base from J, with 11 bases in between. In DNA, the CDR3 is TGTGCCAGCAGCTTATCCCGGACAGTCCAAGAGACCCAGTACTTC. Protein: CASSLSRTVQETQYF.

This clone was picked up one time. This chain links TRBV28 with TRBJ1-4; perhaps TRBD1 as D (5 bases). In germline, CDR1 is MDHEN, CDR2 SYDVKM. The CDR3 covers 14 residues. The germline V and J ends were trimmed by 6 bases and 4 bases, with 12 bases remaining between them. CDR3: CASSSGFFNEKLFF. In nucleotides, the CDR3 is TGTGCCAGCAGCTCAGGGTTTTTTAATGAAAAACTGTTTTTT.

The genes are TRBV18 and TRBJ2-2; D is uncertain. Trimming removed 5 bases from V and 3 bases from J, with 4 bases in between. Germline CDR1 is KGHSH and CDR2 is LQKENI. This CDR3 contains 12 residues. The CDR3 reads CASSKDTGELFF. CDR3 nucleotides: TGTGCCAGCTCAAAGGACACCGGGGAGCTGTTTTTT.

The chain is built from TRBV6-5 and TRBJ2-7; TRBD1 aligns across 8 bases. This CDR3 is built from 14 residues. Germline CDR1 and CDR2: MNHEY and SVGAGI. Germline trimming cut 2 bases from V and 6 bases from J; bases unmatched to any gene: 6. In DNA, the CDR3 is TGTGCCAGCAGTTACCCTTGGACAGGGAGCGAGCAGTACTTC. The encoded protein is CASSYPWTGSEQYF.

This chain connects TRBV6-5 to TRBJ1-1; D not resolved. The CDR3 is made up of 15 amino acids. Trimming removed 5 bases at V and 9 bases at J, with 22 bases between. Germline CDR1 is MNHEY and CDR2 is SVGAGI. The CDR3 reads CASSHPSGRTLKAFF. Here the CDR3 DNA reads TGTGCCAGCAGTCACCCTTCCGGGAGGACCTTGAAAGCTTTCTTT.

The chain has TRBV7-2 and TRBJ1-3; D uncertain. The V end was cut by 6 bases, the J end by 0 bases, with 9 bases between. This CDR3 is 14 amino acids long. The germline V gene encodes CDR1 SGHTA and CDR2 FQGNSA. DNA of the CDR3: TGTGCCAGCAGATCCCCCAGCTCTGGAAACACCATATATTTT. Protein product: CASRSPSSGNTIYF. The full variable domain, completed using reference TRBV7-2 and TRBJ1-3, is GAGVSQSPSNKVTEKGKDVELRCDPISGHTALYWYRQSLGQGLEFLIYFQGNSAPDKSGLPSDRFSAERTGGSVSTLTIQRTQQEDSAVYLCASRSPSSGNTIYFGEGSWLTVV.